This T cell receptor beta chain was recovered during a study of cytomegalovirus exposure and HLA in healthy donors. Method: immunoSEQ multiplex PCR; TCRdb's copy keeps in-frame clones and lacks some. The data contain 100,000 to 150,000 clones, 85% to 90% of them singletons. The CDR3 has 15 residues. V was pared by 4 bases and J by 6 bases, with 16 bases between. The germline CDR1 and CDR2 sequences are MNHEY and SVGAGI. The chain links TRBV6-5 to TRBJ2-1; no clear D gene. This clonotype was sampled from a man between 25 and 39 years old in good health and CMV-seronegative. The sample was PBMCs. CDR3 nucleotide sequence: TGTGCCAGCAGTTCAATTCCCACGGCTAGCAATGAGCAGTTCTTC. Translating gives CASSSIPTASNEQFF.